The present T cell receptor beta chain was sequenced within a study of graft-versus-host responses after intestinal transplantation. A word on this clone: Its target is not known.

Produced via immunoSEQ multiplex PCR; TCRdb's table is partial and in-frame only. The table includes about 88,000 clones, roughly 89% detected once. J was trimmed by 8 bases and V by 6 bases; bases with no gene match: 11. The CDR3 spans 16 residues. Germline V gene lookup returns CDR1 MNHNY and CDR2 SVGAGI (reference sequence). Source: unstimulated CD4+ T cells sorted from spleen or lymph node cells, taken before intestinal transplant. The V and J genes are TRBV6-6 and TRBJ2-1; 12 bases align to TRBD2. The TCR comes from a human donor who received an intestinal transplant. The CDR3 region has the DNA TGTGCCAGCAGAAATTACGGGACTAGCGGGTTCTATGAGCAGTTCTTC. Translating it yields CASRNYGTSGFYEQFF.